This section outlines one TCR beta chain sequence together with its context. In germline, CDR1 is LGHDT, CDR2 YNNKEL (reference sequence). J was trimmed by 11 bases and V by 4 bases; bases with no gene match: 7. CDR3 size: 13 residues. The protocol was immunoSEQ multiplex PCR, while the TCRdb copy is restricted to in-frame clones and leaves out a portion. The table shows roughly 250,000 clones, with approximately 80% occurring only once. The data stem from a study of blood T cell repertoires in COVID-19. Study-wide background: Samples taken during acute and convalescent COVID-19 were collected in the United States, Italy and Spain.

Source material: peripheral blood. The source is a woman of 80 years or more with active or convalescent COVID-19. The chain couples TRBV3-1 (or the pseudogene TRBV3-2) to TRBJ1-1, with TRBD1 identical over 10 bases. The CDR3 is CASSRGQGQWAFF. Written as DNA, the CDR3 is TGTGCCAGCAGCCGGGGACAGGGGCAATGGGCTTTCTTT.